This TCR beta chain came from a study of T cell repertoires in cytomegalovirus infection. The overall study: Recently identified HLA-C-restricted CMV epitopes and well-studied HLA-B-restricted CMV epitopes were used by the study. Evidence of both CMV infection and a matching HLA type came from public TCR beta signatures. Whole-study results and caveats: Within the response measured ex vivo, HLA-C-restricted CMV-specific TCR beta clonotypes were dominant. Carriers of CMV plus the relevant HLA were identified by cumulative public TCR beta family frequency.

Germline lookup yields CDR1 SQVTM and CDR2 ANQGSEA. The trim removed 5 bases at V and 0 bases at J, leaving 1 base unmatched. The CDR3 is 14 residues long. TCRdb recomputed calls from the reads with MiXCR, one row per CDR3 protein. Of approximately 910,000 distinct CDR3 sequences detected, around 32% appear once; the ten largest clones hold about an eighth. Remarks on this clonotype: Antigen: not known.

The chain has TRBV29-1 and TRBJ2-6; 7 bases are shared with TRBD1. This TCR was sampled from a human donor in good health (CMV status not recorded). Some clones in this sample may be carry-over from other donors' samples. The sample here was cultured CD8+ T cells from PBMCs, taken from culture after CMV antigen stimulation. The CDR3 region has the DNA TGCAGCGTTTGGGACAGCTCTGGGGCCAACGTCCTGACTTTC. Protein product: CSVWDSSGANVLTF.